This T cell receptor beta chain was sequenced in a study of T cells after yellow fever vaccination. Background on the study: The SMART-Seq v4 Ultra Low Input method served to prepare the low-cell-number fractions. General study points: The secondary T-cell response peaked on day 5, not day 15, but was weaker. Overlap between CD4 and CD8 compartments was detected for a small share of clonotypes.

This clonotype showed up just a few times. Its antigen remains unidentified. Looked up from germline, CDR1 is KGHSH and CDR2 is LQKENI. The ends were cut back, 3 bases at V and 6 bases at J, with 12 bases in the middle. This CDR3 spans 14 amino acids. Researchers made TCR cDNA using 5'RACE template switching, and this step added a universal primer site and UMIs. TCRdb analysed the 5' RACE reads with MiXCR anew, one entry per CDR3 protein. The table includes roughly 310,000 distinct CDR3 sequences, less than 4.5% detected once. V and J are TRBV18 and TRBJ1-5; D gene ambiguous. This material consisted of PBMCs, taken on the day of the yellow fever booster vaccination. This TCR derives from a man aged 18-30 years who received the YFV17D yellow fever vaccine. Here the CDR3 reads CASSPVGSRQPQHF. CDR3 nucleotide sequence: TGTGCCAGCTCACCCGTTGGGAGTCGTCAGCCCCAGCATTTT.